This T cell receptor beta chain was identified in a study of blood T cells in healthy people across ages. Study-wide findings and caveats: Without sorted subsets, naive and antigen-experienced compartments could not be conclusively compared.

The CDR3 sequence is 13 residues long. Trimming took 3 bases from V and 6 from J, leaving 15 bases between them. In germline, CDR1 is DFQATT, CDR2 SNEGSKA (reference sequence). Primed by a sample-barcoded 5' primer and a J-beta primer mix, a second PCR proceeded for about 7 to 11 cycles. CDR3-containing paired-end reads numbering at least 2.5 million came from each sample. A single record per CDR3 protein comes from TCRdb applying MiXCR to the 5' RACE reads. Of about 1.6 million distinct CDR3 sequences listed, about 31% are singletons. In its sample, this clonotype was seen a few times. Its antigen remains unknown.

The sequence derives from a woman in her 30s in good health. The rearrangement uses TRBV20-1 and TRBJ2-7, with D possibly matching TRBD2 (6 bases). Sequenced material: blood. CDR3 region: CSARAPRGFEQYF. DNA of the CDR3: TGCAGTGCTAGGGCCCCGCGGGGATTCGAGCAGTACTTC.